This T cell receptor beta chain was documented in a study of human T cells and chemical hapten exposure. Each CDR3 protein gets one entry after TCRdb re-called the RACE reads with MiXCR. The table shows 50,000 to 80,000 distinct CDR3 sequences, with approximately 10% occurring only once. Study-wide results and caveats: DPC sensitization produced no change in TCRs with frequency above 1 in 1000. Compared to controls, expanded TCRs made significantly more large clusters of similar CDR3s.

Concerning this clonotype itself: Its antigen is not identified.

Time point indicated: patch test 3, about 24 weeks after DPC sensitization. Treatment reported: therapeutic diphenylcyclopropenone sensitization with weekly scalp DPC. After removal of 4 bases from V and 5 bases from J, the junction contained 5 bases not matched to a gene. Germline CDR1 reads SGHRS; CDR2 reads YFSETQ. The CDR3 spans 13 residues. The clonotype comes from a woman aged 25 to 39 with alopecia areata. Some clones in this sample may be carry-over from other donors' samples. J is TRBJ2-7 and V is TRBV5-1; 8 positions agree with TRBD1. Specimen: whole blood, collected in connection with sensitization to the hapten diphenylcyclopropenone (DPC). CDR3 sequence reads: CASSQPTGDEQYF. The DNA of the CDR3 is TGCGCCAGCAGCCAACCGACAGGGGACGAGCAGTACTTC.